The 15 T cell receptor beta chains listed next were all sequenced from one sample in a study of cytotoxic CD8 clonotypes in ibrutinib-treated CLL. Profiling relied on immunoSEQ multiplex PCR, and the TCRdb table lists in-frame clones only, not all of them. The sample records about 92,000 clones, around 77% being singletons. Here the sequenced sample was PBMCs, taken after 24 months of ibrutinib treatment. The origin of the receptors is a human donor with chronic lymphocytic leukemia.

The chain carries TRBV18 and TRBJ1-5; 7 bases are shared with TRBD1. CDR1 is KGHSH and CDR2 is LQKENI in the germline V gene. The trim removed 3 bases at V and 2 bases at J, leaving 7 bases unmatched. The CDR3 runs to 16 residues. The CDR3 DNA follows: TGTGCCAGCTCACCCCAGGGGGTTAGTGGCAATCAGCCCCAGCATTTT. Translation: CASSPQGVSGNQPQHF.

The chain uses TRBV7-2 and TRBJ2-1, with TRBD2 identical over 14 bases. CDR3 size: 16 residues. Looked up from germline, CDR1 is SGHTA and CDR2 is FQGNSA. Germline trimming cut 5 bases from V and 7 bases from J; bases unmatched to any gene: 7. CDR3 loop: CASSGQTSGGANEQFF. The CDR3 DNA reads as TGTGCCAGCAGCGGCCAGACTAGCGGGGGGGCGAATGAGCAGTTCTTC.

The chain employs TRBV5-1 and TRBJ2-5, with a possible D match to TRBD1 (6 bases). There are 15 residues in the CDR3. The ends were cut back, 3 bases at V and 4 bases at J, with 16 bases in the middle. Germline lookup yields CDR1 SGHRS and CDR2 YFSETQ. CDR3 region: CASSYHAGGPETQYF. DNA for the CDR3: TGCGCCAGCAGCTACCATGCTGGGGGCCCAGAGACCCAGTACTTC.

The chain recombines TRBV15 with TRBJ1-1, with D uncertain. Trimming shortened V by 1 base and J by 0 bases, and 6 bases separated the two germline ends. There are 14 residues in the CDR3. The germline gives CDR1 LNHNV, CDR2 YYDKDF (reference sequence). The CDR3 region has the DNA TGTGCCACCAGCAGAGTAAGAATGAACACTGAAGCTTTCTTT. Protein sequence: CATSRVRMNTEAFF.

V and J are TRBV30 and TRBJ2-7; weak D call: TRBD1 (5 bases). Germline assignment: CDR1 GTSNPN and CDR2 SVGIG (reference sequence). The V end lost 4 bases, the J end lost 6 bases, and 13 bases lay between the germline ends. The CDR3 spans 12 residues. The CDR3 sequence is CAWKWGSSEQYF. The CDR3 nucleotides read TGTGCCTGGAAATGGGGCTCGAGCGAGCAGTACTTC.

The chain employs TRBV5-1 and TRBJ2-7, with 9 bases lining up with TRBD1. J was trimmed by 12 bases and V by 1 base; bases with no gene match: 14. Germline V gives CDR1 SGHRS, CDR2 YFSETQ. The CDR3 consists of 15 residues. Written as DNA, the CDR3 is TGCGCCAGCAGCTTGCACCGGGACAGGGTATCACCTAGGTACTTC. Its translation: CASSLHRDRVSPRYF.

CDR3 amino acids: CATSRPSRDRIYEQYF. CDR3 coding DNA: TGTGCCACCAGCAGACCTTCCCGGGACAGAATCTACGAGCAGTACTTC. The chain employs TRBV15 and TRBJ2-7; 7 nucleotides match TRBD1. V shed 2 bases, J shed 3 bases, and the junction held 10 bases outside the gene matches. This CDR3 is 16 amino acids long. Germline V gives CDR1 LNHNV, CDR2 YYDKDF (reference sequence). Full variable domain (outside the CDR3, taken from reference TRBV15 and TRBJ2-7): DAMVIQNPRYQVTQFGKPVTLSCSQTLNHNVMYWYQQKSSQAPKLLFHYYDKDFNNEADTPDNFQSRRPNTSFCFLDIRSPGLGDTAMYLCATSRPSRDRIYEQYFGPGTRLTVT.

The gene calls are TRBV5-6 and TRBJ2-3; TRBD1 aligns across 9 bases. Germline V gene data show CDR1 as SGHDT and CDR2 as YYEEEE. The CDR3 spans 18 residues. The V and J ends lost 4 bases and 2 bases, in that order; junction bases with no gene match: 14. CDR3 sequence: CASSTTGGGVRITDTQYF. The CDR3 coding sequence is TGTGCCAGCAGCACCACAGGGGGCGGTGTACGGATCACAGATACGCAGTATTTT.

The chain has TRBV6-1 and TRBJ1-2, with 9 bases identical to TRBD1. Per germline, CDR1 MNHNS and CDR2 SASEGT. CDR3 length: 12 residues. With 6 bases clipped from V and 7 bases from J, the junction kept 3 bases outside the gene matches. The CDR3 DNA follows: TGTGCCAGCAGCGGACAGGGGAGTGGCTACACCTTC. This codes for CASSGQGSGYTF.

The CDR3 DNA follows: TGTGCCAGCAGCCCGGGACAGGGGGGCGAAGAGACCCAGTACTTC. This codes for CASSPGQGGEETQYF. This sequence joins TRBV5-8 and TRBJ2-5; 11 bases agree with TRBD1. Germline CDR1 reads SGHTS; CDR2 reads YDEGEE. The CDR3 totals 15 residues. Germline trimming cut 4 bases from V and 3 bases from J; bases unmatched to any gene: 5.

This clone was seen only a few times. The genes are TRBV2 and TRBJ2-1; D is perhaps TRBD2 (6 bases). The CDR3 consists of 13 residues. Germline CDR1 and CDR2: SNHLY and FYNNEI. Between the trimmed V and J ends, which lost 6 bases and 8 bases, there was a span of 14 bases. CDR3 protein: CASSLPQRDEQFF. DNA of the CDR3: TGTGCCAGCAGCCTCCCCCAGCGGGATGAGCAGTTCTTC.

V usage is TRBV6-1 and J usage is TRBJ2-7; no definite D call. Germline V gene data show CDR1 as MNHNS and CDR2 as SASEGT. Trimming left V 5 bases short and J 7 bases short, with 12 bases between. The CDR3 is 12 residues long. CDR3 nucleotide sequence: TGTGCCAGCAGTTATCCAGCTCGTGAGCAGTACTTC. Its protein product is CASSYPAREQYF.

V gene TRBV27 combines with J gene TRBJ2-7; D perhaps matches TRBD1 (6 bases). The CDR3 has 14 amino acids. V was trimmed by 2 bases and J by 2 bases, leaving 10 bases between them. Germline CDR1 and CDR2: MNHEY and SMNVEV (reference sequence). The CDR3 DNA follows: TGTGCCAGCAGTTTAACAGGGACAACCTACGAGCAGTACTTC. Translation gives CASSLTGTTYEQYF.

The J gene is TRBJ1-4, the V gene TRBV29-1; D gene unclear. The CDR3 contains 15 residues. Trimming cost V 2 bases and J 8 bases, with 18 bases left between them. Germline CDR1 reads SQVTM; CDR2 reads ANQGSEA. This CDR3 is CSVELTTGGGEKLFF. The DNA of the CDR3 is TGCAGCGTTGAATTAACGACGGGCGGAGGGGAAAAACTGTTTTTT.

This chain uses TRBV19 with TRBJ2-7, with D possibly TRBD1 on 6 matching bases. V lost 6 bases, J lost 4 bases, and 19 bases lay in between. This CDR3 is 15 amino acids long. The germline V gene has CDR1 LNHDA and CDR2 SQIVND (reference sequence). The CDR3 sequence: CASSEGGRTMYEQYF. Here the CDR3 DNA reads TGTGCCAGTAGCGAAGGGGGACGGACGATGTACGAGCAGTACTTC. Using reference TRBV19 and TRBJ2-7 for the parts outside the CDR3, the full variable domain is DGGITQSPKYLFRKEGQNVTLSCEQNLNHDAMYWYRQDPGQGLRLIYYSQIVNDFQKGDIAEGYSVSREKKESFPLTVTSAQKNPTAFYLCASSEGGRTMYEQYFGPGTRLTVT.